This is a list of T cell receptor beta chains from one sample in a study of regulatory T cells in long-lasting Graves disease. TCRdb re-called the multiplex PCR reads with MiXCR, one entry per CDR3 protein. The sample yields some 330,000 distinct CDR3 sequences, about 10% seen once. The same data also contributed to another study, on T cells in Graves' hyperthyroidism and ophthalmopathy.

This sample comprised peripheral blood mononuclear cells (PBMCs), obtained at new diagnosis, from a patient treated with antithyroid drugs. The receptors here all came from a woman aged 18-30 years with Graves disease. Both conserved end residues are part of each CDR3. D genes are given only for firm matches. Expanded clones get a size class; other rows say once, few or many, or leave the size out.

TRBD1 many TRBJ1-1 TRBV3-1 CASSPGTGHTEAFF TGTGCCAGCAGCCCCGGGACAGGGCACACTGAAGCTTTCTTT
NA few TRBJ2-1 TRBV27 CASSISIGEQFF TGTGCCAGCAGTATATCCATCGGTGAGCAGTTCTTC
TRBD2 many TRBJ2-7 TRBV6-1 CASSRERDPFPYEQYF TGTGCCAGCAGCCGCGAGCGGGACCCCTTCCCCTACGAGCAGTACTTC
TRBD2 NA TRBJ2-1 TRBV12-3/TRBV12-4 CASSPSGTSGSTYEQFF TGTGCCAGCAGCCCCTCCGGGACTAGCGGGAGTACGTATGAGCAGTTCTTC
NA NA TRBJ1-2 TRBV7-9 CASSFIRGPHGYTF TGTGCCAGCAGCTTCATTCGGGGGCCCCATGGCTACACCTTC
TRBD1 many TRBJ2-1 TRBV7-9 CASSLRQGGLVEQFF TGTGCCAGCAGCCTTAGACAGGGTGGCTTGGTTGAGCAGTTCTTC
NA NA TRBJ2-3 TRBV9 CASSVGRPTDTQYF TGTGCCAGCAGCGTAGGGAGACCCACAGATACGCAGTATTTT
NA NA TRBJ2-7 TRBV27 CASSSLEPFSYEQYF TGTGCCAGCAGTTCATTGGAGCCCTTCTCCTACGAGCAGTACTTC
NA many TRBJ1-1 TRBV3-1 CASSHLRVGEAFF TGTGCCAGCAGCCACCTGCGGGTTGGTGAAGCTTTCTTT
TRBD1 many TRBJ2-1 TRBV7-9 CASSRGQNYNEQFF TGCGCCAGCAGCAGGGGACAGAATTACAATGAGCAGTTCTTC
NA few TRBJ1-3 TRBV7-8 CASSPMGGLSGNTIYF TGTGCCAGCAGCCCAATGGGGGGCCTCTCTGGAAACACCATATATTTT
TRBD1 few TRBJ1-2 TRBV20-1 CSARDGQGATGGYTF TGCAGTGCCAGGGACGGACAGGGGGCAACGGGTGGCTACACCTTC
NA few TRBJ2-2 TRBV7-2 CASSQPVSRPQGTGELFF TGTGCCAGCAGCCAACCCGTTTCACGCCCCCAGGGTACCGGGGAGCTGTTTTTT
NA many TRBJ2-2 TRBV3-1 CASSQVGAGELFF TGTGCCAGCAGCCAAGTTGGGGCCGGGGAGCTGTTTTTT
NA few TRBJ1-4 TRBV5-5 CASSLFAALLTEKLFF TGTGCCAGCAGCTTGTTCGCAGCGCTATTGACAGAAAAACTGTTTTTT
NA many TRBJ1-1 TRBV29-1 CSVDYSKNTEAFF TGCAGCGTTGATTATAGTAAGAACACTGAAGCTTTCTTT
NA NA TRBJ1-5 TRBV19 CASSISDLLNQPQHF TGTGCCAGTAGTATATCCGATCTCCTCAATCAGCCCCAGCATTTT
NA many TRBJ2-3 TRBV5-1 CASSLARQSTDTQYF TGCGCCAGCAGCTTAGCCCGACAAAGCACAGATACGCAGTATTTT
TRBD2 NA TRBJ2-3 TRBV20-1 CSARSGTSGSPDTQYF TGCAGTGCTAGATCCGGGACTAGCGGGAGTCCAGATACGCAGTATTTT
NA many TRBJ2-1 TRBV5-4 CASSSIDGTQWDEQFF TGTGCCAGCAGCTCCATTGATGGGACGCAATGGGATGAGCAGTTCTTC
NA many TRBJ2-3 TRBV27 CASSTTPGPWADTQYF TGTGCCAGCAGCACCACACCGGGACCGTGGGCAGATACGCAGTATTTT
NA many TRBJ1-1 TRBV6-2/TRBV6-3 CASSKTRANTEAFF TGTGCCAGCAGTAAAACCAGGGCGAACACTGAAGCTTTCTTT
NA many TRBJ1-1 TRBV20-1 CSARTGLFLDSRNTEAFF TGCAGTGCTAGGACCGGGTTGTTCCTTGACAGCCGTAACACTGAAGCTTTCTTT
NA many TRBJ2-3 TRBV28 CASRTTVRGDTQYF TGTGCCAGCAGAACGACAGTACGAGGAGATACGCAGTATTTT
TRBD1 many TRBJ1-6 TRBV19 CASSPRRDREDSPLHF TGTGCCAGTAGTCCGAGGAGGGACAGGGAAGATTCACCCCTCCACTTT
NA many TRBJ1-1 TRBV20-1 CSASLGPSMNTEAFF TGCAGTGCTAGCTTGGGACCGTCGATGAACACTGAAGCTTTCTTT
NA many TRBJ1-2 TRBV4-3 CASSQDVQYYGYTF TGCGCCAGCAGCCAAGATGTTCAGTACTATGGCTACACCTTC
TRBD1 NA TRBJ1-3 TRBV19 CATGQGGNTIYF TGTGCCACCGGACAGGGCGGAAACACCATATATTTT
NA many TRBJ1-1 TRBV13 CASSPPEGVTEAFF TGTGCCAGCAGCCCCCCCGAGGGGGTCACTGAAGCTTTCTTT
TRBD1 many TRBJ1-4 TRBV28 CASSAAGQGEKLFF TGTGCCAGCAGCGCGGCGGGACAGGGTGAAAAACTGTTTTTT
NA many TRBJ1-1 TRBV7-9 CASTFRTQRNTEAFF TGTGCCAGCACCTTCCGTACACAGCGGAACACTGAAGCTTTCTTT
NA many TRBJ2-1 TRBV20-1 CSATDRNLSYNEQFF TGCAGTGCTACTGACAGGAACCTCTCCTACAATGAGCAGTTCTTC
NA many TRBJ2-1 TRBV6-2/TRBV6-3 CASSYSTESKGGSSYNEQFF TGTGCCAGCAGTTACTCGACGGAGTCTAAAGGGGGGAGCTCCTACAATGAGCAGTTCTTC
NA many TRBJ1-2 TRBV7-2 CASSLERSGWFYGYTF TGTGCCAGCAGCTTAGAGCGGTCAGGGTGGTTCTATGGCTACACCTTC
TRBD2 NA TRBJ2-2 TRBV20-1 CSARRLAGTGELFF TGCAGTGCTAGAAGACTAGCGGGAACTGGGGAGCTGTTTTTT
NA NA TRBJ2-1 TRBV25-1 CASSGPLGGPSYNEQFF TGTGCCAGCAGTGGTCCCCTAGGGGGACCGTCCTACAATGAGCAGTTCTTC
TRBD1 NA TRBJ2-3 TRBV5-1 CASKEGGYSTDTQYF TGCGCCAGCAAGGAAGGGGGCTATAGCACAGATACGCAGTATTTT